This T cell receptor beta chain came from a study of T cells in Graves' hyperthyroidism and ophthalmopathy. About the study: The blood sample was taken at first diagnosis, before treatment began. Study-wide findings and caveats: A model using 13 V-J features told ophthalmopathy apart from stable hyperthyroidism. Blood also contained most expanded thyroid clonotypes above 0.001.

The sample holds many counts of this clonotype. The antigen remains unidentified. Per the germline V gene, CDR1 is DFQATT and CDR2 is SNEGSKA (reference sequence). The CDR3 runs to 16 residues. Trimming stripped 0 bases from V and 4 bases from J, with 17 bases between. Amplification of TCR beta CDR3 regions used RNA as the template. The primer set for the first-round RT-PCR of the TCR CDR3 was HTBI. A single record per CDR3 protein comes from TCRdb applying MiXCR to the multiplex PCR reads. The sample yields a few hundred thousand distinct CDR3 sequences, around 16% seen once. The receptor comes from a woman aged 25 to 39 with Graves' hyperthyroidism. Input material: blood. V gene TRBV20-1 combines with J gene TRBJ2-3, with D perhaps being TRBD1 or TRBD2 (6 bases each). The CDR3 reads CSARDPRGRTSDTQYF. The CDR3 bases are TGCAGTGCTAGAGATCCAAGGGGGAGGACCTCAGATACGCAGTATTTT.